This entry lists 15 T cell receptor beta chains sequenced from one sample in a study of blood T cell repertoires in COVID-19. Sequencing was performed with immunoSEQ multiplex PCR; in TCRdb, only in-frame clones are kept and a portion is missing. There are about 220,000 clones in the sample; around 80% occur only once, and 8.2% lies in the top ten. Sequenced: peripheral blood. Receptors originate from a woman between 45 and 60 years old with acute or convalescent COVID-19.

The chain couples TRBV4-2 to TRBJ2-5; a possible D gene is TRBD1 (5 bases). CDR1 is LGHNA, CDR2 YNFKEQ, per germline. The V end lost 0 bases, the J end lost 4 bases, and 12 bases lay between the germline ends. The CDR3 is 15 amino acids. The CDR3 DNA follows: TGTGCCAGCAGCCAAGATCAGGGCCCGCGAGAGACCCAGTACTTC. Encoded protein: CASSQDQGPRETQYF.

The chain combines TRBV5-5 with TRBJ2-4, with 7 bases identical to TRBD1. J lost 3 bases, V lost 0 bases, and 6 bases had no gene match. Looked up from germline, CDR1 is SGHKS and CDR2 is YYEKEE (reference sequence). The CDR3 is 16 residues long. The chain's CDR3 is CASSLVGGDGKNIQYF. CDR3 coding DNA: TGTGCCAGCAGCTTGGTAGGGGGCGATGGCAAAAACATTCAGTACTTC.

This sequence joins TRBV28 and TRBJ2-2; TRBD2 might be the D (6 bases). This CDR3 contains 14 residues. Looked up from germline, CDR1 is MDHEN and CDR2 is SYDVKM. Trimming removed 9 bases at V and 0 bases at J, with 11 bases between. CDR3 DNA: TGTGCCAGTCTTAGCGGTCCGAACACCGGGGAGCTGTTTTTT. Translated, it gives CASLSGPNTGELFF.

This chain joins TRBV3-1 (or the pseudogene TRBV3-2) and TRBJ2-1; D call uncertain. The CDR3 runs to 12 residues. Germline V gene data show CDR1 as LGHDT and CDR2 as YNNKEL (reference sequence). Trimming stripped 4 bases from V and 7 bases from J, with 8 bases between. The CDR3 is CASSRVGNEQFF. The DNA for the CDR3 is TGTGCCAGCAGCCGCGTCGGGAATGAGCAGTTCTTC.

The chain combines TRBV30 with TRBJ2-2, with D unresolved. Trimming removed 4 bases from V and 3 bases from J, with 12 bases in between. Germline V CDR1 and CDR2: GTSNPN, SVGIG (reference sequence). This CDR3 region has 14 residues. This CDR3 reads CAWNGSSYTGELFF. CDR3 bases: TGTGCCTGGAATGGTAGTTCTTACACCGGGGAGCTGTTTTTT. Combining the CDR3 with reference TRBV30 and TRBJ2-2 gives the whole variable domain SQTIHQWPATLVQPVGSPLSLECTVEGTSNPNLYWYRQAAGRGLQLLFYSVGIGQISSEVPQNLSASRPQDRQFILSSKKLLLSDSGFYLCAWNGSSYTGELFFGEGSRLTVL.

The CDR3 sequence: CAIGAGQGGYSNQPQHF. The CDR3 nucleotides are TGTGCCATCGGGGCGGGACAGGGGGGATATTCCAATCAGCCCCAGCATTTT. The J gene is TRBJ1-5, the V gene TRBV10-3; 11 bases align to TRBD1. Germline V CDR1 and CDR2: ENHRY, SYGVKD. V trimming: 8 bases; J trimming: 3 bases; junction bases outside the gene matches: 12. The CDR3 has 17 amino acids.

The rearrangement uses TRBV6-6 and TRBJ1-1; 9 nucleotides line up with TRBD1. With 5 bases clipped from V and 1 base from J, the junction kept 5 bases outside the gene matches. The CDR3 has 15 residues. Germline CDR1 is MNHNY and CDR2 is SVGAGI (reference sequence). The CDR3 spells CASSRTGVGNTEAFF. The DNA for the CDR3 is TGTGCCAGCAGTAGGACAGGGGTGGGGAACACTGAAGCTTTCTTT.

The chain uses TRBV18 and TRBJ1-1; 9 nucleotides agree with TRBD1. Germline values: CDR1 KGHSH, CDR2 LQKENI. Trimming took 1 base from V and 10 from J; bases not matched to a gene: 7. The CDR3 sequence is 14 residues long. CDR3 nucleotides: TGTGCCAGCTCACCACAACAGGGGGCCCATGGAGCTTTCTTT. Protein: CASSPQQGAHGAFF.

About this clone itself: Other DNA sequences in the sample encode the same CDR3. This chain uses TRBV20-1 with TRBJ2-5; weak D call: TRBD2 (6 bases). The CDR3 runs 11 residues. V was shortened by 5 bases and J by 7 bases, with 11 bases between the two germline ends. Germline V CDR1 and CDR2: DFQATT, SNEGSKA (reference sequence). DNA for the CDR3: TGCAGTGCTCGTCCCGGGGGGACCCAGTACTTC. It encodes CSARPGGTQYF.

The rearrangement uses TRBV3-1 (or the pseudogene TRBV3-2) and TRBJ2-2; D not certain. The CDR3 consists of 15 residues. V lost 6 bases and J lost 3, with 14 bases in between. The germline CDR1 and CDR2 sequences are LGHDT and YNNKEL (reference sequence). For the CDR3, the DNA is TGTGCCAGCAGGGCTCTCACAAAACACACCGGGGAGCTGTTTTTT. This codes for CASRALTKHTGELFF.

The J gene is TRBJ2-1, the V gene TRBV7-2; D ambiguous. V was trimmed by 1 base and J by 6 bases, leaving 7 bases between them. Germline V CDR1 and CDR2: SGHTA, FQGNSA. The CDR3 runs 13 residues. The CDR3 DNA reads TGTGCCAGCAGCTTAGGAGGCAGCAATGAGCAGTTCTTC. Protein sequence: CASSLGGSNEQFF.

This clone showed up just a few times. In nucleotides, the CDR3 is TGTGCCAGCAGCCGGACAGGGATCCCTGGGGCCAACGTCCTGACTTTC. Amino acids: CASSRTGIPGANVLTF. V and J are TRBV5-4 and TRBJ2-6; 8 bases map to TRBD1. Unmatched junction bases numbered 5, after V lost 4 bases and J lost 2 bases. This CDR3 is built from 16 residues. Germline lookup yields CDR1 SGHNT and CDR2 YYREEE (reference sequence).

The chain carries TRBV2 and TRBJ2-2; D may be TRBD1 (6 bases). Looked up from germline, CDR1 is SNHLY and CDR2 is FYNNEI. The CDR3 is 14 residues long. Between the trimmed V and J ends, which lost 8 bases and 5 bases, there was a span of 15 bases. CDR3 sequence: CASCYRVGTGELFF. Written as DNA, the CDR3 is TGTGCCAGCTGTTACAGGGTGGGGACCGGGGAGCTGTTTTTT.

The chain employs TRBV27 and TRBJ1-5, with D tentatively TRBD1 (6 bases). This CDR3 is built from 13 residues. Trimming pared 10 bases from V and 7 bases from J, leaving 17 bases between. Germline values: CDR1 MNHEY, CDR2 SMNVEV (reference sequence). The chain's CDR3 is CANPWGGVQPQHF. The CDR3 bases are TGTGCCAACCCGTGGGGGGGCGTCCAGCCCCAGCATTTT.

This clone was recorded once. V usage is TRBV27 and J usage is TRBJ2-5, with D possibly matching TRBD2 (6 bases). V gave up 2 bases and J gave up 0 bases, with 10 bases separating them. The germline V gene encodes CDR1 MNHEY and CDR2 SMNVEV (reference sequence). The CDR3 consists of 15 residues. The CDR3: CASSLGRDDQETQYF. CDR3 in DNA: TGTGCCAGCAGTTTAGGGCGGGACGACCAAGAGACCCAGTACTTC.